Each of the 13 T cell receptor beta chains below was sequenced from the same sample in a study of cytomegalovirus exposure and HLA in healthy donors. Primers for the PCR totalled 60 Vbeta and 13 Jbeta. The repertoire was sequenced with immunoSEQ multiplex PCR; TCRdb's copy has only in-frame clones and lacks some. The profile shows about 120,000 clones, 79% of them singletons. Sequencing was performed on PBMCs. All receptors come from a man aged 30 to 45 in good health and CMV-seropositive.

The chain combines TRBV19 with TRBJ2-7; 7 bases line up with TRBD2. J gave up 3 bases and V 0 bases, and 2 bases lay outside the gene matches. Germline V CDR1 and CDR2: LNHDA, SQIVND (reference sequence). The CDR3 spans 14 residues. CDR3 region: CASSIDGEGYEQYF. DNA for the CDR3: TGTGCCAGTAGTATAGACGGGGAGGGCTACGAGCAGTACTTC.

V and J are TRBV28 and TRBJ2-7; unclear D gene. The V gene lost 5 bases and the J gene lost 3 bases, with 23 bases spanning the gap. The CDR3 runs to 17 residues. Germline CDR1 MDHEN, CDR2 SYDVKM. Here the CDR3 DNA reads TGTGCCAGCAGTCTCCGTCGGGTCGTGGCAGATGACTACGAGCAGTACTTC. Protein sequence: CASSLRRVVADDYEQYF.

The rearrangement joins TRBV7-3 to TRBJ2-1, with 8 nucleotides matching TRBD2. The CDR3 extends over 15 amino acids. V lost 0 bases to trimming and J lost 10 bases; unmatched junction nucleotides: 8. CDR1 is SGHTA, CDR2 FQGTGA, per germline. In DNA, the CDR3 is TGTGCCAGCAGCTTAACTAGCGCGGGGGGTTACGAGCAGTTCTTC. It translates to CASSLTSAGGYEQFF.

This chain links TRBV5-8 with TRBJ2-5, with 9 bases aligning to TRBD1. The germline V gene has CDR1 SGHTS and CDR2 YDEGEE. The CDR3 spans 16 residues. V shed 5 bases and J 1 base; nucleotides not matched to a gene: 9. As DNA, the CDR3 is TGTGCCAGCAGGCCGACCGGACAGGGGACCCAAGAGACCCAGTACTTC. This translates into CASRPTGQGTQETQYF. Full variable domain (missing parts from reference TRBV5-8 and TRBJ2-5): EAGVTQSPTHLIKTRGQQATLRCSPISGHTSVYWYQQALGLGLQFLLWYDEGEERNRGNFPPRFSGRQFPNYSSELNVNALELEDSALYLCASRPTGQGTQETQYFGPGTRLLVL.

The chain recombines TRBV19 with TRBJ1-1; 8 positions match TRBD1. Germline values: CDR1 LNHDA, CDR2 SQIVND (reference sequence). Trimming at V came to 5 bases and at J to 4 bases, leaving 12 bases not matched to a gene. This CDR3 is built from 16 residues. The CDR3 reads CASSPGQGRAGTEAFF. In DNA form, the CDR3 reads TGTGCCAGTAGTCCCGGACAGGGTCGAGCGGGCACTGAAGCTTTCTTT.

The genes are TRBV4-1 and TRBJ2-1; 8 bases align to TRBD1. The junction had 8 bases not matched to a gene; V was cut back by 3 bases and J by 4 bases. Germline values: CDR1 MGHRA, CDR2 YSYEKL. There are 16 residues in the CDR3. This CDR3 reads CASSQYGTGVYNEQFF. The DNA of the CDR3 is TGCGCCAGCAGCCAGTACGGGACAGGAGTGTACAATGAGCAGTTCTTC.

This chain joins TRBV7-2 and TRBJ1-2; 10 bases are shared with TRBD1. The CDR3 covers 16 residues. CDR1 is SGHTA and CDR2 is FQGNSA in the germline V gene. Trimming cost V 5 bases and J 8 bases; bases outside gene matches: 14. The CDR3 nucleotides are TGTGCCAGCAGCGATCCGGGACAGGGGTTGTCGAGAGGCTACACCTTC. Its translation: CASSDPGQGLSRGYTF. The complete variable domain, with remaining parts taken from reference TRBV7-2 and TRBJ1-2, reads GAGVSQSPSNKVTEKGKDVELRCDPISGHTALYWYRQSLGQGLEFLIYFQGNSAPDKSGLPSDRFSAERTGGSVSTLTIQRTQQEDSAVYLCASSDPGQGLSRGYTFGSGTRLTVV.

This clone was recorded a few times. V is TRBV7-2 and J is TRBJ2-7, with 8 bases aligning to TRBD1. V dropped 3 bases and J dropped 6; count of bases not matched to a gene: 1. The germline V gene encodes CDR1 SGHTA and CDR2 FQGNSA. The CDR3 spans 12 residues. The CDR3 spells CASSLTGVEQYF. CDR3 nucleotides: TGTGCCAGCAGCTTGACAGGGGTCGAGCAGTACTTC.

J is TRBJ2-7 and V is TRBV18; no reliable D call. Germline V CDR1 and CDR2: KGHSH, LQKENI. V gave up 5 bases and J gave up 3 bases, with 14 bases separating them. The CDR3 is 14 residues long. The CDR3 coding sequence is TGTGCCAGCTCAACCACTACCTTGAACTACGAGCAGTACTTC. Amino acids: CASSTTTLNYEQYF.

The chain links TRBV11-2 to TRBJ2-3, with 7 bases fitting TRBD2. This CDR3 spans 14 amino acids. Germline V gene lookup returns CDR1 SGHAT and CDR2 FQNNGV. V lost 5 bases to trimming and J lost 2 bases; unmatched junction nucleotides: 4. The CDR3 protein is CASSPSGDTDTQYF. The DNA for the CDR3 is TGTGCCAGCAGCCCCAGCGGGGACACAGATACGCAGTATTTT.

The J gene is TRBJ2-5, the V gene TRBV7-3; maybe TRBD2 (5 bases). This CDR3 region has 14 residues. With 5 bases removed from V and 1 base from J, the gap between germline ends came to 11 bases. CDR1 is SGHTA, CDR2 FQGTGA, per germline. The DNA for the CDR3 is TGTGCCAGCAGCCCAGAGGGATCCCAAGAGACCCAGTACTTC. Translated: CASSPEGSQETQYF. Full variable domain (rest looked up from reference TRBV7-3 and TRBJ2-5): GAGVSQTPSNKVTEKGKYVELRCDPISGHTALYWYRQSLGQGPEFLIYFQGTGAADDSGLPNDRFFAVRPEGSVSTLKIQRTERGDSAVYLCASSPEGSQETQYFGPGTRLLVL.

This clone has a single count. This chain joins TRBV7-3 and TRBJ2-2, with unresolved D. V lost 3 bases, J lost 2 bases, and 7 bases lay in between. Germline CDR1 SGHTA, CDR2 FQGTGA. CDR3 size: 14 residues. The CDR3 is CASSLTPNTGELFF. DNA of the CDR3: TGTGCCAGCAGCTTGACACCAAACACCGGGGAGCTGTTTTTT.

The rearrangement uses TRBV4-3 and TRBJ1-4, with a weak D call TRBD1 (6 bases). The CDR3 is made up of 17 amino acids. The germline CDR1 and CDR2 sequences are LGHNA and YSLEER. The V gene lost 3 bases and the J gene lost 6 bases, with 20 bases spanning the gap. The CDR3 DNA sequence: TGCGCCAGCAGCCAGACAGGAATCTCAAAGGTGTATGAAAAACTGTTTTTT. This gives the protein CASSQTGISKVYEKLFF.